A single sample is the source of the 26 T cell receptor beta chains below, sequenced in a study of blood T cell repertoires in COVID-19. Profiling relied on immunoSEQ multiplex PCR, and the TCRdb table lists in-frame clones only, not all of them. Of roughly 13,000 clones listed, approximately 90% are singletons. Sequencing used peripheral blood. These TCRs come from a human donor in a cohort sampled during active COVID-19.

The chain recombines TRBV28 with TRBJ2-3, with 8 bases that match TRBD2. The V gene's germline CDR1 is MDHEN and CDR2 SYDVKM. With V trimmed by 8 bases and J by 1 base, 20 bases remained unmatched. This CDR3 region has 19 residues. CDR3 coding DNA: TGTGCCAGCTCGTACCACACGGGAGGGGGAGGAAGTGGCACAGATACGCAGTATTTT. This encodes CASSYHTGGGGSGTDTQYF. Variable domain in full (rest from reference TRBV28 and TRBJ2-3): DVKVTQSSRYLVKRTGEKVFLECVQDMDHENMFWYRQDPGLGLRLIYFSYDVKMKEKGDIPEGYSVSREKKERFSLILESASTNQTSMYLCASSYHTGGGGSGTDTQYFGPGTRLTVL.

J is TRBJ1-1 and V is TRBV18, with a possible D match to TRBD1 (5 bases). Trimming took 1 base from V and 5 from J, leaving 8 bases between them. This CDR3 contains 13 residues. Per germline, CDR1 KGHSH and CDR2 LQKENI. The CDR3 reads CASSPQRGTEAFF. The CDR3 DNA follows: TGTGCCAGCTCACCACAACGGGGGACTGAAGCTTTCTTT.

This clone has a single count. The chain is built from TRBV6-5 and TRBJ1-6; D is perhaps TRBD1 (5 bases). CDR1 is MNHEY, CDR2 SVGAGI, per germline. This CDR3 has 13 residues. V was trimmed by 6 bases and J by 8 bases, leaving 11 bases between them. CDR3 sequence (DNA): TGTGCCAGCAGCGAGCGGGGCGATTCACCCCTCCACTTT. This sequence encodes CASSERGDSPLHF.

J is TRBJ1-3 and V is TRBV19, with 9 nucleotides matching TRBD1. Germline CDR1 LNHDA, CDR2 SQIVND (reference sequence). This CDR3 is 15 amino acids long. J lost 7 bases, V lost 4 bases, and 8 bases had no gene match. The CDR3 nucleotides are TGTGCCAGTAGTACACAGGGGGCTTCCTGGAACACCATATATTTT. Amino acid sequence: CASSTQGASWNTIYF.

The V call is TRBV3-1 (or the pseudogene TRBV3-2), the J call TRBJ2-5; the match to TRBD2 covers 10 bases. The CDR3 is 16 residues long. The V gene end was trimmed by 0 bases and the J gene end by 4 bases; junction bases not matched to a gene: 5. From germline, CDR1 is LGHDT and CDR2 YNNKEL (reference sequence). In DNA form, the CDR3 reads TGTGCCAGCAGCCAAGATCTGGCTAGCGGGGGAGAGACCCAGTACTTC. Residues: CASSQDLASGGETQYF.

The rearrangement uses TRBV15 and TRBJ2-5, with 7 positions matching TRBD2. V shed 0 bases and J 5 bases; nucleotides not matched to a gene: 12. This CDR3 region has 17 residues. The germline V gene has CDR1 LNHNV and CDR2 YYDKDF (reference sequence). The CDR3 reads CATSRDALALGGETQYF. The CDR3 region has the DNA TGTGCCACCAGCAGAGATGCCCTTGCCCTGGGGGGGGAGACCCAGTACTTC.

The chain couples TRBV18 to TRBJ2-6; 7 bases are shared with TRBD1. Germline V gene data show CDR1 as KGHSH and CDR2 as LQKENI. V lost 3 bases and J lost 2; bases outside the gene matches: 1. The CDR3 has 15 amino acids. For the CDR3, the DNA is TGTGCCAGCTCACCGGGGACAGCTGGGGCCAACGTCCTGACTTTC. Amino acids: CASSPGTAGANVLTF.

The chain carries TRBV9 and TRBJ1-2; D possibly corresponds to TRBD1 (5 bases). Deletions cut 0 bases from V and 2 bases from J, with 5 bases between. The CDR3 runs 13 residues. CDR1 is SGDLS, CDR2 YYNGEE, per germline. The CDR3 reads CASSVGTNYGYTF. The CDR3 region has the DNA TGTGCCAGCAGCGTAGGGACAAACTATGGCTACACCTTC.

V gene TRBV6-6 combines with J gene TRBJ2-5; D remains unclear. This CDR3 spans 14 amino acids. The V and J ends lost 5 bases and 5 bases respectively, with 15 bases between them. Germline V lookup: CDR1 MNHNY, CDR2 SVGAGI (reference sequence). CDR3 amino acids: CASSPSSTRETQYF. The CDR3 nucleotides are TGTGCCAGCAGTCCAAGTAGCACGCGGGAGACCCAGTACTTC.

The chain carries TRBV7-2 and TRBJ2-7; tentative D call: TRBD1 (6 bases). The length of the CDR3 is 13 residues. V was shortened by 1 base and J by 5 bases, with 9 bases between the two germline ends. The V gene's germline CDR1 is SGHTA and CDR2 FQGNSA. The chain's CDR3 is CASSLVTGNEQYF. CDR3 in DNA: TGTGCCAGCAGCTTAGTTACAGGGAACGAGCAGTACTTC.

The chain carries TRBV9 and TRBJ2-5; D possibly corresponds to TRBD2 (5 bases). CDR1 and CDR2 from the germline V gene are SGDLS and YYNGEE. This CDR3 is built from 14 residues. The V end was cut by 3 bases, the J end by 4 bases, with 13 bases between. Here the CDR3 reads CASSAFNGGETQYF. CDR3 nucleotide sequence: TGTGCCAGCAGCGCTTTTAACGGAGGAGAGACCCAGTACTTC.

This sequence joins TRBV28 and TRBJ2-5, with 7 bases aligning to TRBD2. The J segment lost 5 bases and the V segment lost 6 bases, leaving 18 bases of the junction unmatched. The CDR3 is 17 amino acids. CDR1 MDHEN and CDR2 SYDVKM come from the germline V gene. CDR3 in DNA: TGTGCCAGCAGCTTACTGACAATCGGGGGAGGGAGGGAGACCCAGTACTTC. Translating it yields CASSLLTIGGGRETQYF.

This rearrangement joins TRBV7-2 to TRBJ2-7; TRBD2 matches 8 bases. CDR1 and CDR2 from the germline V gene are SGHTA and FQGNSA. This CDR3 region has 15 residues. The V and J ends lost 3 bases and 0 bases, in that order; junction bases with no gene match: 4. DNA of the CDR3: TGTGCCAGCAGCTTGGTCGGGAGGGCCTCCTACGAGCAGTACTTC. This encodes CASSLVGRASYEQYF. Full variable domain (missing parts from reference TRBV7-2 and TRBJ2-7): GAGVSQSPSNKVTEKGKDVELRCDPISGHTALYWYRQSLGQGLEFLIYFQGNSAPDKSGLPSDRFSAERTGGSVSTLTIQRTQQEDSAVYLCASSLVGRASYEQYFGPGTRLTVT.

This clone was picked up one time. The V call is TRBV28, the J call TRBJ1-1, with 8 bases fitting TRBD1. Germline V lookup: CDR1 MDHEN, CDR2 SYDVKM. The V and J ends lost 4 bases and 4 bases, in that order; junction bases with no gene match: 8. This CDR3 comprises 15 residues. The CDR3 sequence is CASSYTGGRGTEAFF. The CDR3 DNA sequence: TGTGCCAGCAGTTATACAGGGGGAAGGGGCACTGAAGCTTTCTTT.

J is TRBJ1-2 and V is TRBV9; D not certain. In germline, CDR1 is SGDLS, CDR2 YYNGEE. The CDR3 consists of 13 residues. V was clipped by 4 bases and J by 4 bases, with 11 bases between them. CDR3 in DNA: TGTGCCAGCAGCCGGGAAGTCTCCTATGGCTACACCTTC. Translation gives CASSREVSYGYTF.

The gene calls are TRBV27 and TRBJ1-2, with 7 bases matching TRBD1. The germline gives CDR1 MNHEY, CDR2 SMNVEV (reference sequence). The CDR3 consists of 15 residues. J was trimmed by 4 bases and V by 8 bases; bases with no gene match: 13. As DNA, the CDR3 is TGTGCCAGCCTCCCTCGACAGGGATCGGGCTATGGCTACACCTTC. Its translation: CASLPRQGSGYGYTF.

The genes are TRBV19 and TRBJ2-3, with 8 bases matching TRBD2. The germline gives CDR1 LNHDA, CDR2 SQIVND (reference sequence). This CDR3 has 13 residues. The ends lost 7 bases at V and 3 bases at J; junction bases unmatched: 3. The CDR3 nucleotides read TGTGCCAGTAACGGGGGGGCAACAGATACGCAGTATTTT. The encoded protein is CASNGGATDTQYF.

This rearrangement joins TRBV15 to TRBJ2-3; weak D call: TRBD1 (6 bases). Trimming cost V 3 bases and J 4 bases, with 11 bases left between them. CDR1 is LNHNV, CDR2 YYDKDF, per germline (reference sequence). CDR3 length: 14 residues. The CDR3: CATSSYREADTQYF. In DNA, the CDR3 is TGTGCCACCAGCAGTTACAGGGAAGCAGATACGCAGTATTTT.

The rearrangement joins TRBV4-2 to TRBJ2-1; 13 nucleotides line up with TRBD2. Per germline, CDR1 LGHNA and CDR2 YNFKEQ. V was pared by 5 bases and J by 7 bases, with 11 bases of the junction left unmatched. CDR3 length: 17 amino acids. The chain's CDR3 is CASSESPLAGGRNEQFF. CDR3 DNA sequence: TGTGCCAGCAGCGAAAGCCCACTAGCGGGAGGGAGGAATGAGCAGTTCTTC.

The chain uses TRBV6-6 and TRBJ1-2; the match to TRBD1 covers 8 bases. The CDR3 totals 16 residues. The junction had 9 bases not matched to a gene; V was cut back by 6 bases and J by 0 bases. The germline V gene encodes CDR1 MNHNY and CDR2 SVGAGI (reference sequence). The CDR3 DNA reads as TGTGCCAGCAGCATACAGGGGGGCAACGCTAACTATGGCTACACCTTC. Translation: CASSIQGGNANYGYTF.

This chain links TRBV18 with TRBJ1-1, with D maybe TRBD1 (5 bases). Looked up from germline, CDR1 is KGHSH and CDR2 is LQKENI. Trimming shortened V by 1 base and J by 1 base, and 13 bases separated the two germline ends. The CDR3 extends over 16 amino acids. The CDR3 region is CASSPQTRQTNTEAFF. For the CDR3, the DNA is TGTGCCAGCTCACCACAGACACGACAGACGAACACTGAAGCTTTCTTT.

The chain recombines TRBV28 with TRBJ2-7; D perhaps matches TRBD2 (6 bases). V was trimmed by 3 bases and J by 3 bases, leaving 12 bases between them. The CDR3 has 14 residues. Germline CDR1 is MDHEN and CDR2 is SYDVKM. The CDR3 loop reads CASSLGGNFYEQYF. The CDR3 nucleotides are TGTGCCAGCAGTTTGGGCGGGAACTTCTACGAGCAGTACTTC.

CDR3 DNA: TGTGCCAGCACGCCATTTAGAACAGGGTTGAACACCGGGGAGCTGTTTTTT. Encoded protein: CASTPFRTGLNTGELFF. The chain links TRBV2 to TRBJ2-2, with D possibly being TRBD1 (6 bases). The CDR3 has 17 residues. The germline V gene has CDR1 SNHLY and CDR2 FYNNEI. With 7 bases removed from V and 1 base from J, the gap between germline ends came to 19 bases.

The chain uses TRBV10-3 and TRBJ2-7, with 9 bases lining up with TRBD1. Germline loops: CDR1 ENHRY, CDR2 SYGVKD. V gave up 5 bases and J gave up 3 bases; unmatched junction bases: 8. This CDR3 spans 15 amino acids. The CDR3, as DNA: TGTGCCATCAGTACTCCGGGACAGGGCAGCTACGAGCAGTACTTC. It translates to CAISTPGQGSYEQYF.

J is TRBJ2-1 and V is TRBV19, with TRBD2 as a possible D gene (5 bases). The CDR3 contains 14 residues. Germline CDR1 LNHDA, CDR2 SQIVND (reference sequence). The germline V and J ends were trimmed by 4 bases and 1 base, with 8 bases remaining between them. The CDR3, as DNA: TGTGCCAGTAGTAGGGGAGCGTCCTACAATGAGCAGTTCTTC. Translation: CASSRGASYNEQFF. Drawing the rest from reference TRBV19 and TRBJ2-1, the complete variable domain is DGGITQSPKYLFRKEGQNVTLSCEQNLNHDAMYWYRQDPGQGLRLIYYSQIVNDFQKGDIAEGYSVSREKKESFPLTVTSAQKNPTAFYLCASSRGASYNEQFFGPGTRLTVL.

The chain recombines TRBV30 with TRBJ1-2, with D possibly TRBD1 on 5 matching bases. V was trimmed by 3 bases and J by 8 bases, leaving 19 bases between them. Germline V gene data show CDR1 as GTSNPN and CDR2 as SVGIG (reference sequence). The CDR3 has 14 amino acids. CDR3 amino acids: CAWRPGQNVEGYTF. CDR3 DNA: TGTGCCTGGAGACCAGGACAAAACGTGGAGGGCTACACCTTC.